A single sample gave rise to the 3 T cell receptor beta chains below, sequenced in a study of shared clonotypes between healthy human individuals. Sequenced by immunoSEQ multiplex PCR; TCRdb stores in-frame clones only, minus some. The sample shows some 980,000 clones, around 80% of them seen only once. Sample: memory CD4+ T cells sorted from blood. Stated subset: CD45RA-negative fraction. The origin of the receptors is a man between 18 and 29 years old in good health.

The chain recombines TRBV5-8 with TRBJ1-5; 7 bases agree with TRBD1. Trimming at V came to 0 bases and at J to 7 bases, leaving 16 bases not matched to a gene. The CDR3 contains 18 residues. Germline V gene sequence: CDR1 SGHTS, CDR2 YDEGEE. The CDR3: CASSLGYSEGGYRQPQHF. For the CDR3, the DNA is TGTGCCAGCAGCTTGGGTTACAGCGAAGGGGGCTACAGACAGCCCCAGCATTTT. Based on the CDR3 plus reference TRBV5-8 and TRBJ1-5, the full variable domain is EAGVTQSPTHLIKTRGQQATLRCSPISGHTSVYWYQQALGLGLQFLLWYDEGEERNRGNFPPRFSGRQFPNYSSELNVNALELEDSALYLCASSLGYSEGGYRQPQHFGDGTRLSIL.

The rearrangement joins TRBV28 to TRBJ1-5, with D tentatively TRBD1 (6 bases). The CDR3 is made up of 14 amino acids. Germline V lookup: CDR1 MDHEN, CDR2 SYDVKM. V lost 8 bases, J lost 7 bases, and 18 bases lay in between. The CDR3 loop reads CASRRGGGQQPQHF. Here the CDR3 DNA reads TGTGCCAGCCGTCGCGGGGGGGGCCAACAGCCCCAGCATTTT.

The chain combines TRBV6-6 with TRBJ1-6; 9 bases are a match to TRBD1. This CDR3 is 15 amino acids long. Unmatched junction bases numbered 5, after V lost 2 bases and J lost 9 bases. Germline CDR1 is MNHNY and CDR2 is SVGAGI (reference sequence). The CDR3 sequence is CASSYGTGTSSPLHF. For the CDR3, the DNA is TGTGCCAGCAGTTACGGGACAGGGACGAGTTCACCCCTCCACTTT.